These 32 T cell receptor beta chains originate from one sample sequenced in a study of post-analysis software for immune sequencing data. Libraries were made from TCR beta cDNA, and they carried unique molecular identifiers. TCRdb reprocessed the PCR reads with MiXCR, giving one entry per CDR3 protein. This table has some 700,000 distinct CDR3 sequences, roughly three fifths appearing once. The study's findings and limits: Compared with controls, patients had more of about five TRBV segments, including TRBV5-6, TRBV5-1 and TRBV20-1.

Which antigens these TCRs recognize remains unknown. The sequenced sample was blood. The receptors shown here come from a girl aged 2 to 9 with multiple sclerosis.

This clonotype was observed a handful of times. The chain links TRBV7-2 to TRBJ2-1; D gene uncertain. The germline V gene encodes CDR1 SGHTA and CDR2 FQGNSA. The V end lost 3 bases, the J end lost 7 bases, and 10 bases lay between the germline ends. The CDR3 has 13 amino acids. The CDR3 loop is CASSFMGLNEQFF. In DNA form, the CDR3 reads TGTGCCAGCAGCTTTATGGGTCTGAATGAGCAGTTCTTC.

The chain combines TRBV12-3 or TRBV12-4 with TRBJ1-5; unclear D gene. V gave up 6 bases and J gave up 0 bases, with 9 bases separating them. The CDR3 covers 14 residues. For the CDR3, the DNA is TGTGCCAGCAGCCGGTTACTTAGCAATCAGCCCCAGCATTTT. As protein: CASSRLLSNQPQHF.

The chain couples TRBV2 to TRBJ2-7; D possibly matches TRBD1 or TRBD2 (6 bases each). There are 14 residues in the CDR3. Germline V CDR1 and CDR2: SNHLY, FYNNEI. The V and J ends lost 3 bases and 6 bases respectively, with 15 bases between them. CDR3 region: CASSESLGGSEQYF. Here the CDR3 DNA reads TGTGCCAGCAGTGAGTCGTTAGGGGGGTCCGAGCAGTACTTC.

Comments on this clonotype: This may come from a read error, since a much larger clone is one base off. This sequence joins TRBV28 and TRBJ2-1, with D unclear. Germline CDR1 and CDR2: MDHEN and SYDVKM. The CDR3 loop spans 16 amino acids. Here the CDR3 DNA reads TGTACCAGCAGTTTACGCCGCGGTAGCTCCTACAATGAGCAGTTCTTC. Amino acid sequence: CTSSLRRGSSYNEQFF.

The rearrangement uses TRBV9 and TRBJ2-3; D perhaps matches TRBD1 (6 bases). Trimming took 0 bases from V and 4 from J, leaving 18 bases between them. The length of the CDR3 is 17 residues. Germline CDR1 reads SGDLS; CDR2 reads YYNGEE. The CDR3 DNA is TGTGCCAGCAGCGTAGGGGCAGGGGCCAGAGGCGCAGATACGCAGTATTTT. Its translation is CASSVGAGARGADTQYF.

The chain links TRBV6-1 to TRBJ2-6; D is possibly TRBD1 or TRBD2 (5 bases each). This CDR3 contains 14 residues. V was cut by 7 bases and J by 2 bases, with 9 bases left in between. Germline V gives CDR1 MNHNS, CDR2 SASEGT. This CDR3 is CASMGETGANVLTF. The CDR3 coding sequence is TGTGCCAGCATGGGGGAAACTGGGGCCAACGTCCTGACTTTC.

The chain employs TRBV12-5 and TRBJ2-1; 10 nucleotides align to TRBD2. The junction had 11 bases not matched to a gene; V was cut back by 6 bases and J by 6 bases. The CDR3 length is 16 residues. Germline lookup yields CDR1 LGHNT and CDR2 FRNRAP. Here the CDR3 reads CASGPPLAGVTNEQFF. The CDR3 DNA is TGTGCTAGTGGCCCCCCCCTAGCGGGAGTAACCAATGAGCAGTTCTTC.

The V call is TRBV9, the J call TRBJ2-1; 7 positions agree with TRBD2. The CDR3 covers 14 residues. CDR1 and CDR2 from the germline V gene are SGDLS and YYNGEE. Germline trimming cut 3 bases from V and 5 bases from J; bases unmatched to any gene: 5. This CDR3 reads CASSGTRENNEQFF. Here the CDR3 DNA reads TGTGCCAGCAGCGGGACTAGGGAGAACAATGAGCAGTTCTTC.

J is TRBJ1-4 and V is TRBV6-5; D gene ambiguous. Looked up from germline, CDR1 is MNHEY and CDR2 is SVGAGI. Trimming shortened V by 6 bases and J by 0 bases, and 8 bases separated the two germline ends. The CDR3 covers 14 residues. The DNA of the CDR3 is TGTGCCAGCAGCCCTTGGGCAACTAATGAAAAACTGTTTTTT. Its protein is CASSPWATNEKLFF.

J is TRBJ2-4 and V is TRBV10-3; D could derive from TRBD1 or TRBD2 (5 bases each). CDR1 and CDR2 (germline): ENHRY, SYGVKD. Deletions cut 7 bases from V and 5 bases from J, with 12 bases between. This CDR3 is 13 amino acids long. The DNA of the CDR3 is TGTGCCATCAAAGGGACGGACCAAAACATTCAGTACTTC. Its translation is CAIKGTDQNIQYF.

This clonotype came up a few times. The V call is TRBV5-6, the J call TRBJ2-6, with a weak D call TRBD1 (5 bases). This CDR3 has 16 residues. Trimming shortened V by 0 bases and J by 0 bases, and 7 bases separated the two germline ends. Germline assignment: CDR1 SGHDT and CDR2 YYEEEE. The CDR3 reads CASSLARGSGANVLTF. The CDR3 coding sequence is TGTGCCAGCAGCTTGGCTAGGGGCTCTGGGGCCAACGTCCTGACTTTC.

This chain uses TRBV24-1 with TRBJ2-1; tentative D call: TRBD2 (6 bases). From germline, CDR1 is KGHDR and CDR2 SFDVKD. Deletions cut 6 bases from V and 10 bases from J, with 12 bases between. The CDR3 consists of 12 residues. As DNA, the CDR3 is TGTGCCACCAGTAAGGAGGGCTTCGAGCAGTTCTTC. Protein sequence: CATSKEGFEQFF.

The chain employs TRBV20-1 and TRBJ2-1; 8 bases agree with TRBD2. This CDR3 comprises 17 residues. Per germline, CDR1 DFQATT and CDR2 SNEGSKA (reference sequence). Trimming at V came to 3 bases and at J to 2 bases, leaving 12 bases not matched to a gene. CDR3: CSASTLGLTSAYNEQFF. The CDR3 nucleotides are TGCAGTGCTAGTACTCTCGGCCTGACTAGCGCCTACAATGAGCAGTTCTTC.

The chain is built from TRBV7-2 and TRBJ2-5; 8 bases agree with TRBD1. The CDR3 length is 14 residues. Trimming cost V 6 bases and J 1 base; bases outside gene matches: 4. Per germline, CDR1 SGHTA and CDR2 FQGNSA. The CDR3 DNA reads TGTGCCAGCAGGCAAACAGGGGGCCAAGAGACCCAGTACTTC. Protein product: CASRQTGGQETQYF.

The rearrangement links TRBV10-3 to TRBJ1-2, with D possibly matching TRBD1 (5 bases). The CDR3 spans 13 residues. V was trimmed by 3 bases and J by 8 bases, leaving 13 bases between them. CDR1 and CDR2 from the germline V gene are ENHRY and SYGVKD. As DNA, the CDR3 is TGTGCCATCAGTGATTTTACGGGGGACGGCTACACCTTC. It encodes CAISDFTGDGYTF.

V gene TRBV2 combines with J gene TRBJ2-7; tentatively, D is TRBD2 (7 bases). The CDR3 has 13 amino acids. Between the trimmed V and J ends, which lost 6 bases and 10 bases, there was a span of 19 bases. CDR1 is SNHLY and CDR2 is FYNNEI in the germline V gene. The CDR3 spells CASSMRGGSEQYF. DNA for the CDR3: TGTGCCAGCAGCATGAGGGGGGGTTCCGAACAGTACTTC.

The gene calls are TRBV5-1 and TRBJ2-7; possible D gene TRBD1, 5 bases. This CDR3 has 15 amino acids. V was trimmed by 0 bases and J by 0 bases, leaving 10 bases between them. Per germline, CDR1 SGHRS and CDR2 YFSETQ. The CDR3 nucleotides read TGCGCCAGCAGCTTGGACTGGGGCAGCTCCTACGAGCAGTACTTC. As protein: CASSLDWGSSYEQYF.

The chain uses TRBV7-2 and TRBJ2-5; a weak D match, TRBD2 (7 bases). The CDR3 totals 14 residues. Between the trimmed V and J ends, which lost 5 bases and 5 bases, there was a span of 15 bases. Germline CDR1 and CDR2: SGHTA and FQGNSA. Written as DNA, the CDR3 is TGTGCCAGCAGCAAGAGGGGGGGCGTGGAGACCCAGTACTTC. This translates into CASSKRGGVETQYF. The whole variable domain, remainder taken from reference TRBV7-2 and TRBJ2-5, is GAGVSQSPSNKVTEKGKDVELRCDPISGHTALYWYRQSLGQGLEFLIYFQGNSAPDKSGLPSDRFSAERTGGSVSTLTIQRTQQEDSAVYLCASSKRGGVETQYFGPGTRLLVL.

A single count supports this clonotype. The rearrangement links TRBV6-5 to TRBJ2-4; 7 bases align to TRBD2. The CDR3 is 12 amino acids. CDR1 and CDR2 (germline): MNHEY, SVGAGI. The V segment lost 6 bases and the J segment 9 bases; nucleotides outside the gene matches: 5. Written as DNA, the CDR3 is TGTGCCAGCAGGGGCGGGGGAGGCATTCAGTACTTC. Amino acids: CASRGGGGIQYF.

CDR3: CASSLALENYGYTF. The CDR3 DNA sequence: TGCGCCAGCAGCTTGGCTCTCGAGAACTATGGCTACACCTTC. The chain links TRBV5-1 to TRBJ1-2, with D unclear. Between the trimmed V and J ends, which lost 0 bases and 2 bases, there was a span of 8 bases. The germline V gene encodes CDR1 SGHRS and CDR2 YFSETQ. CDR3 length: 14 residues.

This clonotype was seen more than once but under ten times. V gene TRBV18 combines with J gene TRBJ2-5; no definite D call. Germline values: CDR1 KGHSH, CDR2 LQKENI. V was clipped by 6 bases and J by 2 bases, with 10 bases between them. The CDR3 runs to 13 residues. The CDR3 bases are TGTGCCAGCTCGCCAAGTGAACAAGAGACCCAGTACTTC. It translates to CASSPSEQETQYF.

The chain has TRBV7-2 and TRBJ2-5; possible D gene TRBD1, 6 bases. The germline CDR1 and CDR2 sequences are SGHTA and FQGNSA. Trimming pared 5 bases from V and 2 bases from J, leaving 12 bases between. CDR3 length equals 14 residues. CDR3 coding DNA: TGTGCCAGCAGCGCGGACAGTGTTCAAGAGACCCAGTACTTC. Its translation: CASSADSVQETQYF.

The genes are TRBV6-1 and TRBJ1-5; D is possibly TRBD1 (5 bases). The CDR3 loop spans 15 amino acids. Between the trimmed V and J ends, which lost 2 bases and 3 bases, there was a span of 11 bases. Germline-derived CDR1 and CDR2 are MNHNS and SASEGT. The CDR3 loop is CASSEMGETNQPQHF. The CDR3 DNA reads as TGTGCCAGCAGTGAAATGGGGGAGACCAATCAGCCCCAGCATTTT.

V and J are TRBV3-1 and TRBJ1-6; TRBD1 agrees at 8 bases. V dropped 3 bases and J dropped 10; count of bases not matched to a gene: 2. The V gene's germline CDR1 is LGHDT and CDR2 YNNKEL (reference sequence). The CDR3 sequence is 13 residues long. CDR3 DNA sequence: TGTGCCAGCAGCCAGGGACAGGCCTCACCCCTCCACTTT. This translates into CASSQGQASPLHF.

This clonotype has only a few counts. The chain employs TRBV20-1 and TRBJ2-7; 11 bases agree with TRBD2. This CDR3 is 18 amino acids long. After removal of 6 bases from V and 4 bases from J, the junction contained 20 bases not matched to a gene. The germline CDR1 and CDR2 sequences are DFQATT and SNEGSKA (reference sequence). The CDR3 nucleotides read TGCAGTGCCCGGTCGACTAGCGGGATGGTTGTGATGGGTTACGAGCAGTACTTC. It encodes CSARSTSGMVVMGYEQYF.

J is TRBJ2-7 and V is TRBV6-2 or TRBV6-3; D remains unclear. V lost 2 bases, J lost 0 bases, and 8 bases lay in between. Germline V lookup: CDR1 MNHEY, CDR2 SVGEGT. The CDR3 spans 14 residues. In DNA form, the CDR3 reads TGTGCCAGCAGTTACGAGAGAAGCTCCTACGAGCAGTACTTC. Residues: CASSYERSSYEQYF.

This clonotype was detected a few times. This chain joins TRBV29-1 and TRBJ2-1; a possible D gene is TRBD2 (6 bases). Between the trimmed V and J ends, which lost 3 bases and 5 bases, there was a span of 17 bases. The CDR3 has 15 amino acids. CDR1 SQVTM and CDR2 ANQGSEA come from the germline V gene. The CDR3 loop reads CSVDGRQYSNNEQFF. In nucleotides, the CDR3 is TGCAGCGTTGATGGGAGGCAGTATTCAAACAATGAGCAGTTCTTC.

The genes are TRBV6-5 and TRBJ1-2; D gene uncertain. Trimming shortened V by 5 bases and J by 4 bases, and 14 bases separated the two germline ends. Per the germline V gene, CDR1 is MNHEY and CDR2 is SVGAGI. The CDR3 is 14 amino acids. The CDR3 DNA reads as TGTGCCAGCAGTCCAGCTGGTAATTTCTATGGCTACACCTTC. Its protein product is CASSPAGNFYGYTF.

The chain has TRBV19 and TRBJ1-1; TRBD1 might be the D (5 bases). Trimming shortened V by 3 bases and J by 8 bases, and 10 bases separated the two germline ends. Germline V gene sequence: CDR1 LNHDA, CDR2 SQIVND (reference sequence). The CDR3 covers 12 residues. The CDR3 nucleotides read TGTGCCAGTAGTATTGCAACAGGAGAAGCTTTCTTT. Translation: CASSIATGEAFF.

The DNA for the CDR3 is TGTGCCAGAGATTCCACGAACACCGGGGAGCTGTTTTTT. It translates to CARDSTNTGELFF. The J gene is TRBJ2-2, the V gene TRBV7-9; D is unresolved. Germline CDR1 reads SEHNR; CDR2 reads FQNEAQ (reference sequence). The CDR3 spans 13 residues. The ends were cut back, 9 bases at V and 0 bases at J, with 8 bases in the middle.

This clonotype was observed a few times. The chain is built from TRBV6-1 and TRBJ2-3, with 7 nucleotides matching TRBD2. CDR1 is MNHNS and CDR2 is SASEGT in the germline V gene. V was pared by 6 bases and J by 0 bases, with 6 bases of the junction left unmatched. The CDR3 contains 15 residues. Here the CDR3 DNA reads TGTGCCAGCAGCGAGGGACTAACTAGCACAGATACGCAGTATTTT. It specifies CASSEGLTSTDTQYF.

The V call is TRBV3-1, the J call TRBJ1-5; D is unclear. This CDR3 contains 15 residues. Trimming cost V 1 base and J 0 bases, with 7 bases left between them. The V gene's germline CDR1 is LGHDT and CDR2 YNNKEL (reference sequence). This CDR3 reads CASSQGRYSNQPQHF. The CDR3 nucleotides read TGTGCCAGCAGCCAAGGACGGTATAGCAATCAGCCCCAGCATTTT.